Listed below are T cell receptor beta chains from one sample, sequenced in a study of cytomegalovirus exposure and HLA in healthy donors. The protocol was immunoSEQ multiplex PCR, while the TCRdb copy is restricted to in-frame clones and leaves out a portion. The sample shows 85,000 to 130,000 clones, roughly a tenth of them seen only once. The sequenced sample consisted of PBMCs. The receptor set was obtained from a man aged 40-49 years in good health and CMV-seropositive. Both conserved end residues are part of each CDR3. The D gene is left open where the match is weak. The size field is filled for only some rows; it gives once, few, many or a size class.

D,V,size,J,DNA,CDR3
TRBD2,TRBV27,.,TRBJ2-5,TGTGCCAGCAGTTTTAGCGGGACGCAAGAGACCCAGTACTTC,CASSFSGTQETQYF
.,TRBV6-4,few,TRBJ1-1,TGTGCCAGCAGTGACTCATGGGGGGGTGAAGCTTTCTTT,CASSDSWGGEAFF
TRBD1,TRBV4-3,few,TRBJ1-2,TGCGCCAGCAGCCCCCAGGGGGCTAACTATGGCTACACCTTC,CASSPQGANYGYTF
TRBD2,TRBV7-2,.,TRBJ2-1,TGTGCCAGCAGCTTAAGCAAGGATGCCCCAGGGAGGGATGAGCAGTTCTTC,CASSLSKDAPGRDEQFF
.,TRBV12-1,.,TRBJ2-7,TGTGCCAGCAGCTTTGAGGTAGCGGGGGGGGTTTCCTACGAGCAGTACTTC,CASSFEVAGGVSYEQYF
.,TRBV30,few,TRBJ2-7,TGTGCCTGGAGTTCCTATAGGAGGAGGTACGAGCAGTACTTC,CAWSSYRRRYEQYF
TRBD1,TRBV5-1,.,TRBJ2-2,TGCGCCAGCAGCCCGACAGGGGGCGCAACCGGGGAGCTGTTTTTT,CASSPTGGATGELFF
.,TRBV11-3,.,TRBJ2-2,TGTGCCAGCAGCTTAAAGGGAGATGGTACCGGGGAGCTGTTTTTT,CASSLKGDGTGELFF
TRBD2,TRBV7-9,.,TRBJ2-7,TGTGCCAGCAGCCGGACTAGCGGGAGTTACGAGCAGTACTTC,CASSRTSGSYEQYF
.,TRBV5-1,few,TRBJ2-7,TGCGCCAGCAGCTTGTATTCGGTACACGAGCAGTACTTC,CASSLYSVHEQYF
TRBD1,TRBV6-5,few,TRBJ2-5,TGTGCCAGCAGGGAAGGACAGGGGGCCGAGACCCAGTACTTC,CASREGQGAETQYF
.,TRBV20-1,.,TRBJ2-2,TGCAGTGCTAGGAGGACCGGGGAGCTGTTTTTT,CSARRTGELFF
.,TRBV27,few,TRBJ2-2,TGTGCCAGCAGTTTATCGATTAGTCGGAGGAACACCGGGGAGCTGTTTTTT,CASSLSISRRNTGELFF
.,TRBV7-9,few,TRBJ1-1,TGTGCCAGCAGCTTAGCGGAGTGGTCGGGGGGGAACACTGAAGCTTTCTTT,CASSLAEWSGGNTEAFF
.,TRBV4-1,.,TRBJ2-1,TGCGCCAGCAGCTTACAGGTGCCGATGTACAATGAGCAGTTCTTC,CASSLQVPMYNEQFF
.,TRBV7-9,.,TRBJ1-1,TGTGCCAGCAGTCCCACAGAGAACACTGAAGCTTTCTTT,CASSPTENTEAFF
TRBD2,TRBV13,few,TRBJ2-7,TGTGCCAGCAGCTCCGGACTAGCGGGGAACTACGAGCAGTACTTC,CASSSGLAGNYEQYF
.,TRBV7-3,.,TRBJ2-1,TGTGCCAGCAGCTTACCGTGGCAGGGCCATGAGCAGTTCTTC,CASSLPWQGHEQFF
TRBD2,TRBV9,.,TRBJ2-7,TGTGCCAGCTCTAAGGGCGGGAGCTCCTACGAGCAGTACTTC,CASSKGGSSYEQYF
TRBD1,TRBV27,few,TRBJ2-5,TGTGCCAGCAGGACGGACAGGGGGCGAGAGACCCAGTACTTC,CASRTDRGRETQYF
TRBD2,TRBV10-3,.,TRBJ2-3,TGTGCCATCAGACCGGGACTAGCGGGAGTAGATACGCAGTATTTT,CAIRPGLAGVDTQYF
.,TRBV6-1,few,TRBJ2-7,TGTGCCAGCAGTGCCATCTACGAGCAGTACTTC,CASSAIYEQYF
TRBD1,TRBV30,.,TRBJ1-2,TGTGCCTGGAGTGTGAGGGGGCGGGTGAATGGCTACACCTTC,CAWSVRGRVNGYTF
.,TRBV5-1,.,TRBJ2-5,TGCGCCAGCAGCGAGGAAGGAGTGCGAGAGACCCAGTACTTC,CASSEEGVRETQYF
.,TRBV10-2,few,TRBJ1-2,TGCGCCAGCAGTGAGCTGAGGGTAGGCTATGGCTACACCTTC,CASSELRVGYGYTF
TRBD2,TRBV5-1,.,TRBJ2-3,TGCGCCAGCAGCGTTAGCGGGAGATTAACAGATACGCAGTATTTT,CASSVSGRLTDTQYF
.,TRBV6-1,few,TRBJ2-2,TGTGCCAGCAGTGAAGACGGGGTCACCGGGGAGCTGTTTTTT,CASSEDGVTGELFF
TRBD2,TRBV9,.,TRBJ2-2,TGTGCCAGCAGCGTAGAGGGGACTATCAACACCGGGGAGCTGTTTTTT,CASSVEGTINTGELFF
.,TRBV6-6,few,TRBJ1-5,TGTGCCAGCAGTTACGGCAGGGGTTTTCGTCAGCCCCAGCATTTT,CASSYGRGFRQPQHF
.,TRBV7-2,many,TRBJ2-5,TGTGCCAGCAGCTTAGTCCTCCTAGAGACCCAGTACTTC,CASSLVLLETQYF
TRBD2,TRBV18,few,TRBJ2-2,TGTGCCAGCTCACAGAGTAGACCCTCGGGACTAGGGTACACCGGGGAGCTGTTTTTT,CASSQSRPSGLGYTGELFF
.,TRBV5-6,few,TRBJ2-5,TGTGCCAGCAGCTACGACTTGTACCAAGAGACCCAGTACTTC,CASSYDLYQETQYF
.,TRBV25-1,.,TRBJ2-1,TGTGCCAGCAGTGAAGCGGTAGAGCAGTTCTTC,CASSEAVEQFF
TRBD1,TRBV2,few,TRBJ1-1,TGTGCCAGCAGACCCGAAACAGGGGCCAACACTGAAGCTTTCTTT,CASRPETGANTEAFF
TRBD1,TRBV19,many,TRBJ1-3,TGTGCCAGTAGTATAGGAGGGGACAGCTACTCTGGAAACACCATATATTTT,CASSIGGDSYSGNTIYF
.,TRBV5-1,few,TRBJ2-5,TGCGCCAGCAGCGCCCGACTAGTTTCCCAAGAGACCCAGTACTTC,CASSARLVSQETQYF
.,TRBV28,few,TRBJ1-1,TGTGCCAGCCGTAGGGGAACCATGAACACTGAAGCTTTCTTT,CASRRGTMNTEAFF
.,TRBV15,.,TRBJ1-4,TGTGCCACCAGCGGAAGGAGTCGGGAGGGAGATGAAAAACTGTTTTTT,CATSGRSREGDEKLFF
.,TRBV6-5,few,TRBJ2-7,TGTGCCAGCAGTTTCTCCGGCGGGGATCGCTACGAGCAGTACTTC,CASSFSGGDRYEQYF
.,TRBV4-1,few,TRBJ2-5,TGCGCCAGCAGCCAAGTTGGGCAGCAAGAGACCCAGTACTTC,CASSQVGQQETQYF
.,TRBV30,few,TRBJ1-2,TGTGCCTGGAGTAGTCCGGGGTATGGCTACACCTTC,CAWSSPGYGYTF
.,TRBV27,few,TRBJ2-7,TGTGCCAGCAGTTTATCTCAGGGGCAGTACGAGCAGTACTTC,CASSLSQGQYEQYF
.,TRBV7-2,few,TRBJ1-4,TGTGCCAGCAGCCTCGACAGAGATAATGAAAAACTGTTTTTT,CASSLDRDNEKLFF
TRBD1,TRBV25-1,.,TRBJ2-6,TGTGCCAGCAGTGGGGACAGGGGATATTCTGGGGCCAACGTCCTGACTTTC,CASSGDRGYSGANVLTF
.,TRBV15,.,TRBJ2-5,TGTGCCACCACTACAGGGAAAGAGACCCAGTACTTC,CATTTGKETQYF
TRBD2,TRBV13,few,TRBJ2-3,TGTGCCAGCAGCCCATGGAGGGAGGGCCCGGCAGATACGCAGTATTTT,CASSPWREGPADTQYF
TRBD1,TRBV28,.,TRBJ1-5,TGTGCCAGCAGTTCGCAGGACAGGGCTGGGAATCAGCCCCAGCATTTT,CASSSQDRAGNQPQHF
.,TRBV25-1,.,TRBJ2-7,TGTGCCAGCAGTGCCCATCAGGGCCACCTCATGGGCGAGCAGTACTTC,CASSAHQGHLMGEQYF
TRBD2,TRBV2,.,TRBJ2-7,TGTGCCAGCAGCAGACTAGCGGGCTCCTACGAGCAGTACTTC,CASSRLAGSYEQYF
TRBD2,TRBV9,.,TRBJ2-1,TGTGCCAGCAGCTCGGTTAGCGGGAGTGCTGGTGAGCAGTTCTTC,CASSSVSGSAGEQFF
TRBD2,TRBV10-1,.,TRBJ2-5,TGCGCCAGCAGTGGGGCTAGCGGGAGGAGAACTCAAGAGACCCAGTACTTC,CASSGASGRRTQETQYF
.,TRBV28,.,TRBJ1-1,TGTGCCAGCAGGCGGGGGGGTTGGACTGAAGCTTTCTTT,CASRRGGWTEAFF
TRBD2,TRBV30,.,TRBJ2-7,TGTGCCTGGAGTGTCCATCGGGAGGGCCGCTACGAGCAGTACTTC,CAWSVHREGRYEQYF
.,TRBV5-1,.,TRBJ2-5,TGCGCCAGCAGCTTGGGCAGGGGGAGGGAGACCCAGTACTTC,CASSLGRGRETQYF
.,TRBV2,few,TRBJ2-7,TGTGCCAGCAGTGAAAGGGATGCGGACTTGTCCTACGAGCAGTACTTC,CASSERDADLSYEQYF
.,TRBV28,few,TRBJ2-5,TGTGCCAGCCGGGGCCAAGAGACCCAGTACTTC,CASRGQETQYF
TRBD2,TRBV7-9,few,TRBJ2-1,TGTGCCAGCAGCATCCACGGACTAGCGGGAGGGAACAATGAGCAGTTCTTC,CASSIHGLAGGNNEQFF
.,TRBV5-1,few,TRBJ2-3,TGCGCCAACGCGAGGCCAGATACGCAGTATTTT,CANARPDTQYF